One and the same sample provided the 25 T cell receptor beta chains below, sequenced in a study of T cells after yellow fever vaccination. TCRdb reprocessed the 5' RACE reads with MiXCR, giving one entry per CDR3 protein. The data show some 110,000 distinct CDR3 sequences, with 8.4% seen just once and 25% held by the top ten. The sample was CD8+ T cells sorted from PBMCs, taken 45 days after the yellow fever booster vaccination. These receptors came from a man aged 25 to 40 who received the YFV17D yellow fever vaccine.

This clonotype has a count of ten or more. The genes are TRBV11-2 and TRBJ2-7; D tentatively fits TRBD1 or TRBD2 (5 bases each). V lost 4 bases to trimming and J lost 4 bases, with 11 bases between them. Germline lookup yields CDR1 SGHAT and CDR2 FQNNGV. The CDR3 is made up of 13 amino acids. CDR3 coding DNA: TGTGCCAGCAGCTCCGGGACGCAATACGAGCAGTACTTC. It yields the protein CASSSGTQYEQYF.

As to this clonotype: At one end the junction does not follow the germline gene, possibly because of a read error. V is TRBV5-6 and J is TRBJ2-1; D unclear. The CDR3 is made up of 13 amino acids. Per the germline V gene, CDR1 is SGHDT and CDR2 is YYEEEE. The CDR3 sequence: CAISLGPYNEQFF. CDR3 DNA: TGTGCCATCAGCCTCGGGCCCTACAATGAGCAGTTCTTC.

This clonotype was seen only a few times. This rearrangement joins TRBV6-2 or TRBV6-3 to TRBJ2-2; 10 bases align to TRBD2. Germline-derived CDR1 and CDR2 are MNHEY and SVGEGT. Germline trimming cut 5 bases from V and 4 bases from J; bases unmatched to any gene: 10. The CDR3 extends over 17 amino acids. CDR3 residues: CASSPPWTSGGTGELFF. Here the CDR3 DNA reads TGTGCCAGCAGTCCACCCTGGACTAGCGGCGGCACCGGGGAGCTGTTTTTT.

This clonotype appeared many times. This chain uses TRBV12-3 or TRBV12-4 with TRBJ2-7; no definite D call. The CDR3 has 15 residues. V was trimmed by 7 bases and J by 7 bases, leaving 23 bases between them. In DNA form, the CDR3 reads TGTGCCAGCACCCCTGAGAAATTCGCCCTGGGGGAGCAGTACTTC. Encoded protein: CASTPEKFALGEQYF.

This clonotype was seen ten or more times. The V call is TRBV27, the J call TRBJ2-4, with D uncertain. This CDR3 has 16 amino acids. Trimming left V 0 bases short and J 3 bases short, with 12 bases between. CDR1 MNHEY and CDR2 SMNVEV come from the germline V gene (reference sequence). The CDR3 DNA reads as TGTGCCAGCAGTTTATCGGCTGACATTGTCAAAAACATTCAGTACTTC. Encoded protein: CASSLSADIVKNIQYF.

The sample holds many counts of this clonotype. V gene TRBV7-2 combines with J gene TRBJ2-3; TRBD2 matches at 7 bases. CDR3 length equals 15 residues. Trimming at V came to 4 bases and at J to 3 bases, leaving 7 bases not matched to a gene. CDR1 is SGHTA and CDR2 is FQGNSA in the germline V gene. CDR3 coding DNA: TGTGCCAGCAGCTACCCTGGGGAGGGGACAGATACGCAGTATTTT. Its protein product is CASSYPGEGTDTQYF.

To note about this clonotype: Possible read error: a much larger clone is one base away. This sequence joins TRBV7-9 and TRBJ2-1; 7 bases are shared with TRBD2. The CDR3 extends over 16 amino acids. Looked up from germline, CDR1 is SEHNR and CDR2 is FQNEAQ (reference sequence). The CDR3 coding sequence is TGTGTCAGCAGCACAGAAGAGGGGACTACATCCAATGAGCAGTTCTTC. As protein: CVSSTEEGTTSNEQFF. Using reference TRBV7-9 and TRBJ2-1 for the parts outside the CDR3, the full variable domain is DTGVSQNPRHKITKRGQNVTFRCDPISEHNRLYWYRQTLGQGPEFLTYFQNEAQLEKSRLLSDRFSAERPKGSFSTLEIQRTEQGDSAMYLCVSSTEEGTTSNEQFFGPGTRLTVL.

The chain joins TRBV28 to TRBJ2-7, with 10 bases fitting TRBD1. Trimming at V came to 6 bases and at J to 2 bases, leaving 4 bases not matched to a gene. Germline CDR1 reads MDHEN; CDR2 reads SYDVKM. CDR3 length: 14 amino acids. The CDR3 sequence: CASRTGGAAYEQYF. CDR3 DNA: TGTGCCAGCAGGACAGGGGGCGCAGCCTACGAGCAGTACTTC.

This clonotype occurred many times. The chain has TRBV6-1 and TRBJ2-5, with 8 nucleotides matching TRBD1. This CDR3 has 13 amino acids. CDR1 is MNHNS, CDR2 SASEGT, per germline. With 6 bases clipped from V and 5 bases from J, the junction kept 5 bases outside the gene matches. The CDR3 DNA is TGTGCCAGCAGCTCGGACAGGGTTGAGACCCAGTACTTC. This sequence encodes CASSSDRVETQYF.

Many counts were recorded for this clonotype. The genes are TRBV24-1 and TRBJ2-3; D may be TRBD1 (5 bases). The germline V gene has CDR1 KGHDR and CDR2 SFDVKD. The CDR3 is 14 residues long. V lost 1 base and J lost 6, with 10 bases in between. The CDR3 sequence is CATSDFSTEDTQYF. The CDR3 DNA is TGTGCCACCAGTGATTTTTCGACAGAGGATACGCAGTATTTT.

This clonotype showed up many times. V usage is TRBV4-3 and J usage is TRBJ2-7, with a weak D call TRBD1 (5 bases). V lost 1 base and J lost 7, with 14 bases in between. The CDR3 extends over 14 amino acids. CDR1 is LGHNA and CDR2 is YSLEER in the germline V gene. CDR3 in amino acids: CASSQGPGQGEQYF. DNA for the CDR3: TGCGCCAGCAGCCAAGGACCAGGGCAGGGAGAGCAGTACTTC.

Of note for this clonotype: A much larger clone sits a single nucleotide away, making a read error possible. V gene TRBV5-5 combines with J gene TRBJ2-1, with D unclear. The CDR3 length is 14 residues. The ends were cut back, 0 bases at V and 6 bases at J, with 10 bases in the middle. Germline CDR1 is SGHKS and CDR2 is YYEKEE (reference sequence). The CDR3 spells CASSLDAASNEQFF. CDR3 sequence (DNA): TGTGCCAGCAGCTTGGATGCTGCATCCAATGAGCAGTTCTTC.

Ten or more counts support this clonotype. The genes are TRBV20-1 and TRBJ2-7; 8 nucleotides agree with TRBD1. Looked up from germline, CDR1 is DFQATT and CDR2 is SNEGSKA (reference sequence). The CDR3 totals 12 residues. Germline trimming cut 2 bases from V and 4 bases from J; bases unmatched to any gene: 1. This CDR3 is CSARRTGYEQYF. DNA of the CDR3: TGCAGTGCTAGACGGACAGGGTACGAGCAGTACTTC.

This clonotype was counted a few times. The chain links TRBV18 to TRBJ2-7, with TRBD2 matching over 7 bases. The CDR3 extends over 15 amino acids. CDR1 and CDR2 (germline): KGHSH, LQKENI. Losses at the gene ends were 3 bases for V and 6 bases for J; bases not matched to a gene: 11. CDR3 DNA: TGTGCCAGCTCACCTATCCGATGGGCGGGAGCCGAGCAGTACTTC. It specifies CASSPIRWAGAEQYF. The full variable domain, rest sourced from reference TRBV18 and TRBJ2-7, is NAGVMQNPRHLVRRRGQEARLRCSPMKGHSHVYWYRQLPEEGLKFMVYLQKENIIDESGMPKERFSAEFPKEGPSILRIQQVVRGDSAAYFCASSPIRWAGAEQYFGPGTRLTVT.

The chain employs TRBV6-5 and TRBJ2-7; possible D gene TRBD2, 6 bases. There are 16 residues in the CDR3. CDR1 MNHEY and CDR2 SVGAGI come from the germline V gene. V lost 2 bases and J 6 bases, leaving 20 bases between the germline ends. The CDR3 sequence: CASSYPGGISGLEQYF. CDR3 DNA sequence: TGTGCCAGCAGTTACCCCGGGGGTATCTCGGGCCTCGAGCAGTACTTC.

A remark on this clonotype: This clone may be a read error of a much larger clone one base away. The V gene is TRBV19, the J gene TRBJ2-1; 10 positions match TRBD2. CDR3 size: 18 residues. Germline CDR1 and CDR2: LNHDA and SQIVND (reference sequence). Unmatched junction bases numbered 16, after V lost 3 bases and J lost 8 bases. The CDR3 region has the DNA TGTGCCAGTAGTATCACCCTTTTAGCTAGCGGGAGTGGGGATGAGCAGTTCTTC. This gives the protein CASSITLLASGSGDEQFF.

The chain recombines TRBV4-1 with TRBJ2-7, with D possibly being TRBD2 (6 bases). Per germline, CDR1 MGHRA and CDR2 YSYEKL. The CDR3 covers 16 residues. V lost 0 bases and J 7 bases, leaving 19 bases between the germline ends. For the CDR3, the DNA is TGCGCCAGCAGCCAAGATATCGGGCTTGGCGCGGGGGAGCAGTACTTC. It translates to CASSQDIGLGAGEQYF.

Many counts were recorded for this clonotype. The V call is TRBV6-5, the J call TRBJ2-5; TRBD2 aligns across 8 bases. Trimming cost V 2 bases and J 5 bases; bases outside gene matches: 7. The length of the CDR3 is 15 residues. CDR1 and CDR2 (germline): MNHEY, SVGAGI. The chain's CDR3 is CASSYGAGGIETQYF. CDR3 nucleotide sequence: TGTGCCAGCAGTTACGGTGCGGGAGGAATTGAGACCCAGTACTTC.

This clonotype appeared many times. The rearrangement uses TRBV7-9 and TRBJ2-7, with 10 bases identical to TRBD1. After removal of 5 bases from V and 7 bases from J, the junction contained 5 bases not matched to a gene. This CDR3 has 13 amino acids. The germline gives CDR1 SEHNR, CDR2 FQNEAQ (reference sequence). The CDR3 nucleotides are TGTGCCAGCAGCCCGACAGGGGGCAGGGAGCAGTACTTC. Translation: CASSPTGGREQYF.

DNA for the CDR3: TGCGCCAGCAGCCAAGATCCGGTTCGCTACGAGCAGTACTTC. This encodes CASSQDPVRYEQYF. This rearrangement joins TRBV4-3 to TRBJ2-7; no clear D gene. The ends were cut back, 0 bases at V and 3 bases at J, with 9 bases in the middle. Germline-derived CDR1 and CDR2 are LGHNA and YSLEER. This CDR3 comprises 14 residues.

This clonotype appeared many times. V and J are TRBV4-3 and TRBJ2-7; D unresolved. The ends were cut back, 0 bases at V and 3 bases at J, with 6 bases in the middle. Germline V gene sequence: CDR1 LGHNA, CDR2 YSLEER. The CDR3 is 13 residues long. CDR3 DNA: TGCGCCAGCAGCCAAGATCCTTTCTACGAGCAGTACTTC. It codes for CASSQDPFYEQYF.

This clonotype has a count of ten or more. This chain joins TRBV15 and TRBJ2-5, with unresolved D. V was pared by 0 bases and J by 5 bases, with 10 bases between. The CDR3 consists of 14 residues. CDR1 LNHNV and CDR2 YYDKDF come from the germline V gene (reference sequence). This CDR3 reads CATSRDVELETQYF. In DNA form, the CDR3 reads TGTGCCACCAGCAGAGATGTAGAGTTGGAGACCCAGTACTTC.

This clonotype has a count of ten or more. CDR3 region: CASSGVNMRGSYEQYF. The CDR3 nucleotides read TGTGCCAGCAGTGGGGTAAATATGAGGGGCTCCTACGAGCAGTACTTC. The rearrangement links TRBV27 to TRBJ2-7, with D perhaps assigned TRBD1 or TRBD2 (5 bases each). The V and J ends lost 5 bases and 0 bases respectively, with 17 bases between them. This CDR3 comprises 16 residues. CDR1 and CDR2 from the germline V gene are MNHEY and SMNVEV (reference sequence).

This clonotype came up many times. J is TRBJ1-2 and V is TRBV3-1; a possible D gene is TRBD1 (6 bases). Germline values: CDR1 LGHDT, CDR2 YNNKEL (reference sequence). The CDR3 length is 16 residues. Trimming shortened V by 0 bases and J by 8 bases, and 19 bases separated the two germline ends. The CDR3 loop is CASSQDLGQLWEGYTF. For the CDR3, the DNA is TGTGCCAGCAGCCAAGATCTCGGACAGCTTTGGGAAGGCTACACCTTC.

The sample holds many counts of this clonotype. The V call is TRBV5-1, the J call TRBJ2-1; no clear D gene. V lost 0 bases and J 5 bases, leaving 9 bases between the germline ends. The germline V gene has CDR1 SGHRS and CDR2 YFSETQ. This CDR3 comprises 14 residues. The CDR3 nucleotides read TGCGCCAGCAGCTTGGTTACCAGCCACAATGAGCAGTTCTTC. Protein: CASSLVTSHNEQFF.